Below, 6 T cell receptor beta chains from the same sample are listed, as sequenced in a study of cytomegalovirus exposure and HLA in healthy donors. The PCR contained 60 Vbeta and 13 Jbeta primers. Clones were sequenced by immunoSEQ multiplex PCR, and TCRdb holds only the in-frame ones, with some missing. This sample's table reports about 110,000 clones. The material sequenced was PBMCs. These receptors came from a man between 18 and 29 years old in good health and CMV-seronegative.

The CDR3, as DNA: TGTGCCAGTAGTCCAGGACAGGGGAAGGGGGGCTACACCTTC. It specifies CASSPGQGKGGYTF. The chain uses TRBV19 and TRBJ1-2; 9 bases match TRBD1. The CDR3 consists of 14 residues. Germline V gives CDR1 LNHDA, CDR2 SQIVND (reference sequence). Trimming took 5 bases from V and 8 from J; bases not matched to a gene: 9. Complete variable domain (other parts from reference TRBV19 and TRBJ1-2): DGGITQSPKYLFRKEGQNVTLSCEQNLNHDAMYWYRQDPGQGLRLIYYSQIVNDFQKGDIAEGYSVSREKKESFPLTVTSAQKNPTAFYLCASSPGQGKGGYTFGSGTRLTVV.

This rearrangement joins TRBV5-4 to TRBJ2-7; weak D call: TRBD2 (5 bases). Between the trimmed V and J ends, which lost 3 bases and 0 bases, there was a span of 10 bases. Per germline, CDR1 SGHNT and CDR2 YYREEE (reference sequence). The CDR3 loop spans 14 amino acids. The CDR3 DNA follows: TGTGCCAGCAGCTCCTCTGGGAGCTCCTACGAGCAGTACTTC. The encoded protein is CASSSSGSSYEQYF. Using reference TRBV5-4 and TRBJ2-7 for the parts outside the CDR3, the full variable domain is ETGVTQSPTHLIKTRGQQVTLRCSSQSGHNTVSWYQQALGQGPQFIFQYYREEENGRGNFPPRFSGLQFPNYSSELNVNALELDDSALYLCASSSSGSSYEQYFGPGTRLTVT.

This chain links TRBV19 with TRBJ1-1, with TRBD1 as a possible D gene (5 bases). CDR3 size: 16 residues. CDR1 is LNHDA, CDR2 SQIVND, per germline (reference sequence). V lost 7 bases and J 4 bases, leaving 22 bases between the germline ends. CDR3 amino acids: CASNPHGAGSITEAFF. The CDR3 DNA reads TGTGCCAGTAACCCCCATGGGGCAGGGTCGATCACTGAAGCTTTCTTT.

The chain employs TRBV6-4 and TRBJ2-3; TRBD2 matches at 12 bases. Germline loops: CDR1 MRHNA, CDR2 SNTAGT. This CDR3 has 16 residues. With V trimmed by 0 bases and J by 3 bases, 1 base remained unmatched. The CDR3 reads CASSDSTSGRTDTQYF. CDR3 DNA sequence: TGTGCCAGCAGTGACTCCACTAGCGGGAGGACAGATACGCAGTATTTT.

V is TRBV6-6 and J is TRBJ2-3, with a possible D match to TRBD2 (6 bases). The CDR3 runs 15 residues. Trimming took 2 bases from V and 0 from J, leaving 9 bases between them. The germline gives CDR1 MNHNY, CDR2 SVGAGI (reference sequence). The CDR3 nucleotides read TGTGCCAGCAGTTACGGGGGGTCTAGCACAGATACGCAGTATTTT. This translates into CASSYGGSSTDTQYF.

V is TRBV20-1 and J is TRBJ1-2; D not certain. The length of the CDR3 is 11 residues. Germline lookup yields CDR1 DFQATT and CDR2 SNEGSKA (reference sequence). With 5 bases removed from V and 3 bases from J, the gap between germline ends came to 7 bases. CDR3 nucleotides: TGCAGTGCTCCTCAGGACTATGGCTACACCTTC. This gives the protein CSAPQDYGYTF.